This T cell receptor (beta chain) was identified in a study of cytomegalovirus exposure and HLA in healthy donors. PCR used 60 Vbeta primers and 13 Jbeta primers. Assay: immunoSEQ multiplex PCR; the TCRdb copy retains only in-frame clones and omits some. The sample lists 100,000 to 150,000 clones, approximately 78% seen once, with 9.5% to 13% in the top ten. The CDR3 has 12 amino acids. The germline V gene encodes CDR1 SGHVS and CDR2 FQNEAQ. Trimming took 5 bases from V and 11 from J; bases not matched to a gene: 8. Sequencing used PBMCs. V and J are TRBV7-8 and TRBJ1-1; 7 nucleotides line up with TRBD1. The source is a man younger than 45 in good health and CMV-seropositive. CDR3 DNA sequence: TGTGCCAGCAGCGTAAAGGGGGCGCAGGCTTTCTTT. This codes for CASSVKGAQAFF. The full variable domain, its missing parts supplied by reference TRBV7-8 and TRBJ1-1, is GAGVSQSPRYKVAKRGQDVALRCDPISGHVSLFWYQQALGQGPEFLTYFQNEAQLDKSGLPSDRFFAERPEGSVSTLKIQRTQQEDSAVYLCASSVKGAQAFFGQGTRLTVV.